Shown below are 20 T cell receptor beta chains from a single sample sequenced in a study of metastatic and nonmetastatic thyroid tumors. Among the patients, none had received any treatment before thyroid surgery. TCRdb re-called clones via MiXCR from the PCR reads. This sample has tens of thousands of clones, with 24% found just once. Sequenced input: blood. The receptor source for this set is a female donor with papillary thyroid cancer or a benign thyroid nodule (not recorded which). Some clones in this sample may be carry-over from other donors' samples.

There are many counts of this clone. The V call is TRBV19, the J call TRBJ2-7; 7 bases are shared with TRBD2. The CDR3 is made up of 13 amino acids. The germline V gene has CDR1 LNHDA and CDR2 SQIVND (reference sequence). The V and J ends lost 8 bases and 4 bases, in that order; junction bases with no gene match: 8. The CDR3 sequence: CASRRGIGYEQYF. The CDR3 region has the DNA TGTGCCAGTCGGCGGGGGATAGGTTACGAGCAGTACTTC.

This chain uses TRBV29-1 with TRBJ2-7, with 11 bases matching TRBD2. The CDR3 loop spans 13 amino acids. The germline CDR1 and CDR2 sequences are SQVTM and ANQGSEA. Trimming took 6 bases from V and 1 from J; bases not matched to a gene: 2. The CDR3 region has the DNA TGCAGCGTGGGGACTAGCGGTTCCTACGAGCAGTACTTC. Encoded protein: CSVGTSGSYEQYF.

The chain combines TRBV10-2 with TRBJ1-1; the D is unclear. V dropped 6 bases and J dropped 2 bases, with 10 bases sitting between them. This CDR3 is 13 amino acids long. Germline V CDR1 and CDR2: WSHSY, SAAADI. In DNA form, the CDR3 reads TGCGCCAGCAGCGATCAATTTAACACTGAAGCTTTCTTT. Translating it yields CASSDQFNTEAFF.

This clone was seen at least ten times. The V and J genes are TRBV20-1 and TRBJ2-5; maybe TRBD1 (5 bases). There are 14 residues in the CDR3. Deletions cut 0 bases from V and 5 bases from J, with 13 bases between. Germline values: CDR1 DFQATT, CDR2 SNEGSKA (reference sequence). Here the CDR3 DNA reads TGCAGTGCTAGAGATTTAGGGGTGGGGGAGACCCAGTACTTC. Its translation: CSARDLGVGETQYF.

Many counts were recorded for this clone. The CDR3 nucleotides read TGTGCCAGCTCCCTCCTGCACGTTAGGTACAATGAGCAGTTCTTC. Protein product: CASSLLHVRYNEQFF. This chain connects TRBV18 to TRBJ2-1, with D uncertain. Germline V gene lookup returns CDR1 KGHSH and CDR2 LQKENI. The CDR3 is made up of 15 amino acids. V lost 6 bases to trimming and J lost 4 bases, with 16 bases between them.

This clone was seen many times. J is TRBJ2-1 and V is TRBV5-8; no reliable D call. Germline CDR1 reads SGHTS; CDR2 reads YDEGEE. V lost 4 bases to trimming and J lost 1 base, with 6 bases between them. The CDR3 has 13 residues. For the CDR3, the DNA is TGTGCCAGCAGCAGGTGGTCCTACAATGAGCAGTTCTTC. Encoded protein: CASSRWSYNEQFF.

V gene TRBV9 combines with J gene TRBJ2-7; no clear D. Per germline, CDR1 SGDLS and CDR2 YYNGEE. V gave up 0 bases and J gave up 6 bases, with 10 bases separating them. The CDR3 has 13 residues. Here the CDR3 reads CASSVGSRSEQYF. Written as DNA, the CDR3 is TGTGCCAGCAGCGTAGGTTCCAGGTCCGAGCAGTACTTC.

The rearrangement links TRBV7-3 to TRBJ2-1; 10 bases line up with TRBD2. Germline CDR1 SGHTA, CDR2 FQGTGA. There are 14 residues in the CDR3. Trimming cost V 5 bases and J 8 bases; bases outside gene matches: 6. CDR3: CASSPQGTSDEQFF. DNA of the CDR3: TGTGCCAGCAGCCCCCAGGGGACTAGCGATGAGCAGTTCTTC.

Here the CDR3 reads CASSSGTGHYEQYF. In DNA form, the CDR3 reads TGTGCCAGCAGTTCCGGGACGGGGCACTACGAGCAGTACTTC. The J gene is TRBJ2-7, the V gene TRBV12-3 or TRBV12-4; possibly TRBD1 or TRBD2 for D (5 bases each). The CDR3 extends over 14 amino acids. V was cut by 4 bases and J by 3 bases, with 13 bases left in between.

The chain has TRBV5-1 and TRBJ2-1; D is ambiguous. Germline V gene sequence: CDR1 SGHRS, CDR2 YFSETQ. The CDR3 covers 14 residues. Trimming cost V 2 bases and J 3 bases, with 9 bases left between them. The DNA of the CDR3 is TGCGCCAGCAGCTTAGGCTCTAACTACAATGAGCAGTTCTTC. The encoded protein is CASSLGSNYNEQFF.

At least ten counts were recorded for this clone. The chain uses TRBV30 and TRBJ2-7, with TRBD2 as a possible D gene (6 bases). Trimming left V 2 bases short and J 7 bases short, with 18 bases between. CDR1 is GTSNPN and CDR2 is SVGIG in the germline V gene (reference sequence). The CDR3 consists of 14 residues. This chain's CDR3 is CAWSLGPKRGEQYF. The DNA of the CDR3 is TGTGCCTGGAGTCTCGGGCCCAAACGGGGGGAGCAGTACTTC.

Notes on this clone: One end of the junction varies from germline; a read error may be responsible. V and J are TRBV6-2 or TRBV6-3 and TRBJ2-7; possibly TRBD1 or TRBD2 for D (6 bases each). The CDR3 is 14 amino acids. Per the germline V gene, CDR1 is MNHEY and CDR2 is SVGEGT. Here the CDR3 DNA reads TGTGCCAGCATTTCCTGGACAGTGGACTACGAGCATTACTTC. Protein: CASISWTVDYEHYF.

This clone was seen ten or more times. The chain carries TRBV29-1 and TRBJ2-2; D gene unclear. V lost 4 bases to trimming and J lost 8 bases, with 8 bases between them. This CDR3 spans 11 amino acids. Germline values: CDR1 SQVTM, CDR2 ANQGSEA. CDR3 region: CSVGSPGELFF. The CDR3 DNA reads TGCAGCGTTGGTAGTCCTGGGGAGCTGTTTTTT.

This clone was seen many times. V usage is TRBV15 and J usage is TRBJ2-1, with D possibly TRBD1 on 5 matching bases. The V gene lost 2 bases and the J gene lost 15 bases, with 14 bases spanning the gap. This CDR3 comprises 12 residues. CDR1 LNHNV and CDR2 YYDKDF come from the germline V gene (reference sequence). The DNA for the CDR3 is TGTGCCACCAGCAGAAACAGGTTTATGTCGTTCTTC. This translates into CATSRNRFMSFF.

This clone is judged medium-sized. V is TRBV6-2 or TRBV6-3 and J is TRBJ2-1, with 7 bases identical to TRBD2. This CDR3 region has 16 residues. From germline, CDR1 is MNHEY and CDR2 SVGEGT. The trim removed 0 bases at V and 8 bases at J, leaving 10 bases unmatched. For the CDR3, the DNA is TGTGCCAGCAGTTACTCGCGTGAGCGGGGATACGATGAGCAGTTCTTC. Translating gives CASSYSRERGYDEQFF.

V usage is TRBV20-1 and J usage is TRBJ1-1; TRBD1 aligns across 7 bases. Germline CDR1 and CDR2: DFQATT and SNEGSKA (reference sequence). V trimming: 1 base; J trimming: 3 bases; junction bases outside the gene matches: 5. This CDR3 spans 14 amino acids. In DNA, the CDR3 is TGCAGTGCTAGAGGCTCCGGGACAGACACTGAAGCTTTCTTT. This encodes CSARGSGTDTEAFF.

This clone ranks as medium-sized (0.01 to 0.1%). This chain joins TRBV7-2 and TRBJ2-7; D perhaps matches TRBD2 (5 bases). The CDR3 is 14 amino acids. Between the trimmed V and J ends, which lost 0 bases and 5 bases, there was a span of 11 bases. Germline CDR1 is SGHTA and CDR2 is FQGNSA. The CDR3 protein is CASSLAGARDEQYF. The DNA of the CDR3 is TGTGCCAGCAGCTTAGCGGGAGCGAGGGACGAGCAGTACTTC.

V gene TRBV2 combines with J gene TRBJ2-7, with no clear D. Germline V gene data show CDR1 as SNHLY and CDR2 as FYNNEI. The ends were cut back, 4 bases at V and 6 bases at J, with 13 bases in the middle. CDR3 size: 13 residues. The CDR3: CASSVSSSAEQYF. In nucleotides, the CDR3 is TGTGCCAGCAGTGTTAGTAGCAGCGCCGAGCAGTACTTC.

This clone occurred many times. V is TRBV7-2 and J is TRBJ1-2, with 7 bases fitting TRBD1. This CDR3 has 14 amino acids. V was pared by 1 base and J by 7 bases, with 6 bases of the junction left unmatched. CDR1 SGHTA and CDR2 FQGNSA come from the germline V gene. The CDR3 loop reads CASSLGTGSGGYTF. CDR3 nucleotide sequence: TGTGCCAGCAGCTTAGGGACAGGCAGCGGTGGCTACACCTTC.

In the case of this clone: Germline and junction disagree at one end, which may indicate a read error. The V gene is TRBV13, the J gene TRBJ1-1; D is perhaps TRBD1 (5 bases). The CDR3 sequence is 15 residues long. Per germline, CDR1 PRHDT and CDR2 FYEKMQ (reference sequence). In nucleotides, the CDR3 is TGTTCCAGCAGCCCCTCCCAGGGAGGCCTTGTTGAAGCTTTCTTT. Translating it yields CSSSPSQGGLVEAFF.